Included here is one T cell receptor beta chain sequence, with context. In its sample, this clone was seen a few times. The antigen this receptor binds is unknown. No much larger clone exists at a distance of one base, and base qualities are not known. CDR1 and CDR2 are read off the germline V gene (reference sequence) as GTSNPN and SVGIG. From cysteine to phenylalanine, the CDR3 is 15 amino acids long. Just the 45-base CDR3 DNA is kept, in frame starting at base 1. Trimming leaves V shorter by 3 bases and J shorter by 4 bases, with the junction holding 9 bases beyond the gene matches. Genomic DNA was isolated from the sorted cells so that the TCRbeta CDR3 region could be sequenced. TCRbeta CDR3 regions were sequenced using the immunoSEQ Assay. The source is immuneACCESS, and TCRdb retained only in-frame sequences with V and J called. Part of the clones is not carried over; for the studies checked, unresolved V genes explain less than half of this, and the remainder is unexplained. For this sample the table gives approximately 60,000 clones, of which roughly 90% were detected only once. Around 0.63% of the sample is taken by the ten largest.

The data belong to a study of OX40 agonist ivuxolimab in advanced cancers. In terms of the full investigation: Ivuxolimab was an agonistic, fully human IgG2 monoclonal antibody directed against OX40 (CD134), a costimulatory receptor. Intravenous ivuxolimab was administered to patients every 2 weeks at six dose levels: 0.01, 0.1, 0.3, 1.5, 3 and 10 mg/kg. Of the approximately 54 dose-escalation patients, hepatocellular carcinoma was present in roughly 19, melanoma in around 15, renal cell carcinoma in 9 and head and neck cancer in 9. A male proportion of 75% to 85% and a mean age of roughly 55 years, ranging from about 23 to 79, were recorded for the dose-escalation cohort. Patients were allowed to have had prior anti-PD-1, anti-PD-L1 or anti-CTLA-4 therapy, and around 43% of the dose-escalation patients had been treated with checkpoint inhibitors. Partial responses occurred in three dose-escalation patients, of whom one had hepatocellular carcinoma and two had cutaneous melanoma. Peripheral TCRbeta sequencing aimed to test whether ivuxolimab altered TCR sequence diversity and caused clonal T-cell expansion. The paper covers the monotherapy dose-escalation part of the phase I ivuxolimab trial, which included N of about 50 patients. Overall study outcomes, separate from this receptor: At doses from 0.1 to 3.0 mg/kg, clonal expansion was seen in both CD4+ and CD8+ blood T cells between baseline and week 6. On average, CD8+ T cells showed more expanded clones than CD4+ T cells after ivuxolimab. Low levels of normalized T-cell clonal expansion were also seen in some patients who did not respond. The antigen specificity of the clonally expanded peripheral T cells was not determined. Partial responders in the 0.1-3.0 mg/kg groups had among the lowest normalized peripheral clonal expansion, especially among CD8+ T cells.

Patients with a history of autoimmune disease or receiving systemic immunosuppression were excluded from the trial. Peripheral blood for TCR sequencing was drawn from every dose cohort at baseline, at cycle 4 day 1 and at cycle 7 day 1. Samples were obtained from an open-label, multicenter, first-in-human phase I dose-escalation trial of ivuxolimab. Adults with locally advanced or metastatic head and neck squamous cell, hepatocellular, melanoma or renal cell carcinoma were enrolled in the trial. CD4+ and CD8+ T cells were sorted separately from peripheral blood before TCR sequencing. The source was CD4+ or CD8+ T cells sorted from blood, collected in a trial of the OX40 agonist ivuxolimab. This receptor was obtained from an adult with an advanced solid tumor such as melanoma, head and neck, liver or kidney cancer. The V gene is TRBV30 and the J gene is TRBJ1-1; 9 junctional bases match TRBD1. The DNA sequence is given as TGTGCCTGGAGAACCGGGACAGGGAAGAGCACTGAAGCTTTCTTT. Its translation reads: CAWRTGTGKSTEAFF.